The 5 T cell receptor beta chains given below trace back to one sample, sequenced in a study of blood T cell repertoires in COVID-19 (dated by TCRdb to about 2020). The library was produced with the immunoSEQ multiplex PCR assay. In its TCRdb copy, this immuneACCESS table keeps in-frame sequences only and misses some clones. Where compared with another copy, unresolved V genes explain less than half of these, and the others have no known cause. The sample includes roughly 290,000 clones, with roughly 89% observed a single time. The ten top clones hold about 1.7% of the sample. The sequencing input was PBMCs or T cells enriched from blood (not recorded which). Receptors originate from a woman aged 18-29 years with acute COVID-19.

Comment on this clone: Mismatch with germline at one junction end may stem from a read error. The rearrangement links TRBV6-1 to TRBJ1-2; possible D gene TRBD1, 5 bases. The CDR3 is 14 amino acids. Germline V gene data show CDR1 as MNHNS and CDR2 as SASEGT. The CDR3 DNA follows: TGTGCCAGCAGGGAAGCGGGACTCTACTATGGCTACACCTTC. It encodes CASREAGLYYGYTF.

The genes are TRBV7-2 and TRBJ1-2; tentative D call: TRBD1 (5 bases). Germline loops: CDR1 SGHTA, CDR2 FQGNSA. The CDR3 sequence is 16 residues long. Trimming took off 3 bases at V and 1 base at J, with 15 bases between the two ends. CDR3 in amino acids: CASSFSPTANNYGYTF. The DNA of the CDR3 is TGTGCCAGCAGCTTCTCACCGACAGCAAATAACTATGGCTACACCTTC.

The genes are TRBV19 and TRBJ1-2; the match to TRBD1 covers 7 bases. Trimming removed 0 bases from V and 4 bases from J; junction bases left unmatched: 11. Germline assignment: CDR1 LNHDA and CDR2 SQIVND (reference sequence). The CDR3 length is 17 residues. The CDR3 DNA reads TGTGCCAGTAGTATAGATCCCACGACAGGGCTTGGCTATGGCTACACCTTC. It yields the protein CASSIDPTTGLGYGYTF.

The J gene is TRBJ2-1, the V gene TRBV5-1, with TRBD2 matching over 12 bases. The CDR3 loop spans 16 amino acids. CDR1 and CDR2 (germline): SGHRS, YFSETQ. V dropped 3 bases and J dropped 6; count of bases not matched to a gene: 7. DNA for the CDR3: TGCGCCAGCAGCTCCCTGGGGACTAGCGGGCGCAATGAGCAGTTCTTC. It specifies CASSSLGTSGRNEQFF.

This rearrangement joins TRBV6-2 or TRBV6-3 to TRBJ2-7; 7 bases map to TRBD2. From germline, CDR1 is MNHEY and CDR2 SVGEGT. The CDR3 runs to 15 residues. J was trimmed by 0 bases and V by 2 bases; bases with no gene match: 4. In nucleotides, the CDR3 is TGTGCCAGCAGTTACGGGGGGGTGAGCTCCTACGAGCAGTACTTC. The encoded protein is CASSYGGVSSYEQYF.